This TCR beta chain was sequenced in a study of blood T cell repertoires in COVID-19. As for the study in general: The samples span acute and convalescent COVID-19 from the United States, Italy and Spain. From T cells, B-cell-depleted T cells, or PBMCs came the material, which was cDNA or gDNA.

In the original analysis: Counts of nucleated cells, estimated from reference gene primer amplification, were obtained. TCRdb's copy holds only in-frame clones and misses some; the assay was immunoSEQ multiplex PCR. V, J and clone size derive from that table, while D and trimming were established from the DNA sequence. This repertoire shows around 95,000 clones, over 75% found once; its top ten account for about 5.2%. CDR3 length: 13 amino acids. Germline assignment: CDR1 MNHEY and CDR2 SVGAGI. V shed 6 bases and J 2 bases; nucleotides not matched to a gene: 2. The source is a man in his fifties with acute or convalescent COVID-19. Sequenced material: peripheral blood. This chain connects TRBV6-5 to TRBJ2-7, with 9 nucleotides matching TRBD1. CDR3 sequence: CASSRTGAYEQYF. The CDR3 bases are TGTGCCAGCAGCCGGACAGGGGCCTACGAGCAGTACTTC.